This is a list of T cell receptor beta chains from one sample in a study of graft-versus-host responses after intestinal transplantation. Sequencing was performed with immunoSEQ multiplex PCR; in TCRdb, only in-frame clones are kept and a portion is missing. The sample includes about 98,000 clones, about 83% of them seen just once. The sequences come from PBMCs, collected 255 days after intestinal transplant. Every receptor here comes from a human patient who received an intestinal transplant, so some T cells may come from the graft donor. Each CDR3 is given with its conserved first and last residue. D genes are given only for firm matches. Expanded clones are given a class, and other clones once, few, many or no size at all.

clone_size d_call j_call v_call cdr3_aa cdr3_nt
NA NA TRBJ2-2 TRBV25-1 CASSDGGDTGELFF TGTGCCAGCAGTGATGGAGGGGACACCGGGGAGCTGTTTTTT
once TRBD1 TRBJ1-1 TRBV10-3 CAISESGTVVYEAFF TGTGCCATCAGTGAGTCGGGGACAGTAGTATATGAAGCTTTCTTT
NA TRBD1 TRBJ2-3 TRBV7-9 CASSPTGGFTDTQYF TGTGCCAGCAGCCCGACAGGGGGTTTCACAGATACGCAGTATTTT
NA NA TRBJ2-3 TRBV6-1 CASSETRSTDTQYF TGTGCCAGCAGTGAAACGCGTAGCACAGATACGCAGTATTTT
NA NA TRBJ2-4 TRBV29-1 CSVEETWGAVQYF TGCAGCGTTGAAGAGACGTGGGGGGCGGTTCAGTACTTC
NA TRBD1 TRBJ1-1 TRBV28 CASSFSGQGVGAFF TGTGCCAGCAGTTTCTCTGGACAGGGAGTTGGTGCTTTCTTT
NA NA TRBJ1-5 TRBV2 CASSEDTNQPQHF TGTGCCAGCAGTGAAGACACCAATCAGCCCCAGCATTTT
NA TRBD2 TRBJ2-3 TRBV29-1 CSVNGGAEVTDTQYF TGCAGCGTAAACGGGGGGGCCGAGGTCACAGATACGCAGTATTTT
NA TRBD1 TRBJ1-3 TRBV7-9 CASSSPRDRDPFSGNTIYF TGTGCCAGCAGCTCCCCCCGGGACAGGGATCCCTTCTCTGGAAACACCATATATTTT
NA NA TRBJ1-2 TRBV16 CASSRTATPNYGYTF TGTGCCAGCAGCCGGACCGCGACTCCAAACTATGGCTACACCTTC
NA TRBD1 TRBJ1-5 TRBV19 CASGEDRLNQPQHF TGTGCCAGTGGGGAGGACAGGCTAAATCAGCCCCAGCATTTT
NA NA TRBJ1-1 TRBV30 CAWSAQGRGTEAFF TGTGCCTGGAGTGCCCAGGGACGGGGGACTGAAGCTTTCTTT
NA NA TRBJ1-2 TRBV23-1 CASSPSDDNYGYTF TGCGCCAGCAGTCCCTCAGACGATAACTATGGCTACACCTTC
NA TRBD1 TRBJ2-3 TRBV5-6 CASSLENRQGADTQYF TGTGCCAGCAGCTTGGAGAACCGACAGGGGGCAGATACGCAGTATTTT
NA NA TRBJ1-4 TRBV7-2 CASRLGGRTEKLFF TGTGCCAGCAGGCTAGGGGGGAGAACTGAAAAACTGTTTTTT
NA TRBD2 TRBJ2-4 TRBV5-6 CASSFRTSGLWANIQYF TGTGCCAGCAGCTTTAGGACTAGCGGGCTGTGGGCAAACATTCAGTACTTC
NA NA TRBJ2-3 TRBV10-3 CAISELFVATDTQYF TGTGCCATCAGTGAGTTGTTTGTGGCTACAGATACGCAGTATTTT
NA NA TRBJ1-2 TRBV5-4 CASSDPSSMVGCTF TGTGCCAGCAGCGATCCCTCCTCCATGGTCGGCTGCACCTTC
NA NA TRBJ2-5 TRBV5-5 CASSFTAALYQETQYF TGTGCCAGCAGCTTTACGGCGGCGCTGTACCAAGAGACCCAGTACTTC
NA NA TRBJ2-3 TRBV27 CASTPGAETDTDTQYF TGTGCCAGCACCCCAGGGGCAGAGACCGACACAGATACGCAGTATTTT
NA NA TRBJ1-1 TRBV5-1 CASSLAPRQDPRFVAFF TGCGCCAGCAGCTTGGCCCCTAGACAGGATCCCCGCTTCGTAGCTTTCTTT
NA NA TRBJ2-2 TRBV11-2 CASNRDRNTGELFF TGTGCCAGCAACCGAGACAGGAACACCGGGGAGCTGTTTTTT
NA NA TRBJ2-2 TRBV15 CATSREGENTGELFF TGTGCCACCAGCAGAGAAGGCGAGAACACCGGGGAGCTGTTTTTT
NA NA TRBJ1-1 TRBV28 CASSLSLGVNTEAFF TGTGCCAGCAGTTTATCCTTAGGTGTTAACACTGAAGCTTTCTTT
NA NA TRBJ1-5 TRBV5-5 CASSPAPGGNQPQHF TGTGCCAGCAGCCCAGCCCCCGGGGGAAATCAGCCCCAGCATTTT
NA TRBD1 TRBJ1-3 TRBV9 CASSVGQGNGNTIYF TGTGCCAGCAGCGTAGGACAGGGAAATGGAAACACCATATATTTT
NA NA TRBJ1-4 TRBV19 CASSVRRNEKLFF TGTGCCAGTAGTGTACGGAGGAATGAAAAACTGTTTTTT
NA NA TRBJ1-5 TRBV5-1 CASSPGGQFSNQPQHF TGCGCCAGCAGCCCGGGGGGCCAATTCAGCAATCAGCCCCAGCATTTT
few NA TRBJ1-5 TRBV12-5 CASGRSLPQHF TGTGCTAGTGGGAGAAGTCTACCCCAGCATTTT
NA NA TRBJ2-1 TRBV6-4 CASSPSGVGGNEQFF TGTGCCAGCAGTCCCTCGGGGGTAGGGGGCAATGAGCAGTTCTTC
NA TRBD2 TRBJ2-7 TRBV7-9 CASSSPGTSGSREQYF TGTGCCAGCAGCTCTCCCGGGACTAGCGGGAGTCGCGAGCAGTACTTC
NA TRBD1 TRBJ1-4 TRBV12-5 CASGPTGAGEKLFF TGTGCTAGTGGTCCGACAGGGGCGGGTGAAAAACTGTTTTTT
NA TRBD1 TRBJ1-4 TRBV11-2 CASSSTDRGVYEKLFF TGTGCCAGCAGCTCAACAGACAGGGGAGTATATGAAAAACTGTTTTTT
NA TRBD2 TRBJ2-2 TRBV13 CATGSGIPGELFF TGTGCCACTGGTAGCGGGATCCCCGGGGAGCTGTTTTTT
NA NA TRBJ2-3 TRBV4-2 CASSQESVLALGRITDTQYF TGTGCCAGCAGCCAAGAATCCGTACTAGCCCTGGGGCGTATCACAGATACGCAGTATTTT
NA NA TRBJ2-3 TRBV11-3 CASSLGPSGSTDTQYF TGTGCCAGCAGCTTAGGGCCATCTGGAAGCACAGATACGCAGTATTTT
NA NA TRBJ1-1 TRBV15 CATSTGTFRNAFF TGTGCCACCAGCACCGGGACGTTTAGAAACGCTTTCTTT
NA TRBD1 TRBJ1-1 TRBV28 CASSSPALTGKAFF TGTGCCAGCAGTTCCCCCGCCTTGACAGGGAAAGCTTTCTTT
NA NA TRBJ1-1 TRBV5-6 CASSTLNEAFF TGTGCCAGCAGCACACTAAATGAAGCTTTCTTT
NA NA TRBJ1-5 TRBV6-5 CASSSPSVGPQHF TGTGCCAGCAGTTCCCCTTCAGTAGGGCCCCAGCATTTT
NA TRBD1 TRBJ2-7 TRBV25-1 CASSDVGTGLYEQYF TGTGCCAGCAGTGATGTCGGGACAGGGCTCTACGAGCAGTACTTC
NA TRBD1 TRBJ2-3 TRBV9 CASSVARTGGEDTQYF TGTGCCAGCAGCGTAGCGAGGACAGGGGGAGAAGATACGCAGTATTTT
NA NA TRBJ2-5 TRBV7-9 CASSPEGTRTDVETQYF TGTGCCAGCAGCCCAGAAGGTACGCGCACGGATGTAGAGACCCAGTACTTC
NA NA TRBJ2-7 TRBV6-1 CASSGGYEQYF TGTGCCAGCAGTGGAGGGTACGAGCAGTACTTC
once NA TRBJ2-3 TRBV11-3 CASSREATDTQYF TGTGCCAGCAGCCGCGAAGCCACAGATACGCAGTATTTT
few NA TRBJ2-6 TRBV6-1 CASSSSGANVLTF TGTGCCAGCAGTTCGTCTGGGGCCAACGTCCTGACTTTC
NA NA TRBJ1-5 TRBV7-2 CASSLDGGGGQPQHF TGTGCCAGCAGCTTAGATGGGGGAGGGGGTCAGCCCCAGCATTTT
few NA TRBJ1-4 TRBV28 CASRDLPGDEKLFF TGTGCCAGCCGTGACCTCCCTGGAGATGAAAAACTGTTTTTT
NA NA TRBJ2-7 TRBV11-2 CASSLAPAALYEQYF TGTGCCAGCAGCTTAGCCCCGGCGGCTCTCTACGAGCAGTACTTC
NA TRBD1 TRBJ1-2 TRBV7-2 CASSHPTGDWGGYTF TGTGCCAGCAGCCACCCAACAGGGGATTGGGGCGGCTACACCTTC
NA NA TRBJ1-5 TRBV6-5 CASSYAGEGNQPQHF TGTGCCAGCAGTTACGCGGGGGAGGGCAATCAGCCCCAGCATTTT
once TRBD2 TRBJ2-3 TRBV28 CASSLEAGGTTDTQYF TGTGCCAGCAGTTTAGAGGCGGGGGGCACCACAGATACGCAGTATTTT
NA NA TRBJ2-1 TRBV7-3 CASSLDPSSYNEQFF TGTGCCAGCAGCTTAGACCCAAGCTCCTACAATGAGCAGTTCTTC
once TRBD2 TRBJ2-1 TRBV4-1 CASSLPGLQYNEQFF TGCGCCAGCAGCCTCCCGGGACTACAATACAATGAGCAGTTCTTC
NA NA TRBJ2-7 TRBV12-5 CASGLDSSYEQYF TGTGCTAGTGGTTTGGACAGCTCCTACGAGCAGTACTTC
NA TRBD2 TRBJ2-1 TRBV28 CASSFQGREDSLDEQFF TGTGCCAGCAGTTTCCAGGGGCGGGAGGACTCATTGGATGAGCAGTTCTTC
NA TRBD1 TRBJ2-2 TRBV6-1 CASIGQGGTGELFF TGTGCCAGCATCGGACAGGGGGGGACCGGGGAGCTGTTTTTT
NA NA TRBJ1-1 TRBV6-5 CASSYSQGSTEAFF TGTGCCAGCAGTTACTCTCAGGGATCCACTGAAGCTTTCTTT
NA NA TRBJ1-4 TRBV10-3 CAISESGRIATNEKLFF TGTGCCATCAGTGAGTCAGGACGGATTGCAACTAATGAAAAACTGTTTTTT
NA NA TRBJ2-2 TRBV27 CASGEGNTGELFF TGTGCCAGCGGCGAAGGGAACACCGGGGAGCTGTTTTTT